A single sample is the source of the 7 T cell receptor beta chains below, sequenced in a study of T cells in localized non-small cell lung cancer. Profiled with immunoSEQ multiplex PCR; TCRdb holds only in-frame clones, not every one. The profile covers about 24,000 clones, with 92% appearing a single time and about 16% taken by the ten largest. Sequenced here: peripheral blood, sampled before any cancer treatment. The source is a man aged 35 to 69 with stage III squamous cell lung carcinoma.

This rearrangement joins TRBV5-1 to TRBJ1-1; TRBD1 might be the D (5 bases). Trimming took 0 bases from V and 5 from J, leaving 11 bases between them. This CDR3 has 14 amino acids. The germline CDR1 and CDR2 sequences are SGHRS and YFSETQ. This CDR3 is CASSLDGAGTEAFF. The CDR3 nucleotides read TGCGCCAGCAGCTTGGATGGGGCTGGAACTGAAGCTTTCTTT.

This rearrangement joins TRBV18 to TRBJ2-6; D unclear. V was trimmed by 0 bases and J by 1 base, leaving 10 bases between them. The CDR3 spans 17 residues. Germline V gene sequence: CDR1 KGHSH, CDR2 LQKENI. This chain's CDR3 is CASSPPSSRSGANVLTF. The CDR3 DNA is TGTGCCAGCTCACCACCAAGCTCTCGGTCTGGGGCCAACGTCCTGACTTTC.

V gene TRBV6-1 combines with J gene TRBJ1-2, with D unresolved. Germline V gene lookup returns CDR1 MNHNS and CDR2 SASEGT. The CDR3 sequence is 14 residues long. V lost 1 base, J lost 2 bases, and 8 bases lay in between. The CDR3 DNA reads TGTGCCAGCAGTGAAGGGCCGGGAAACTATGGCTACACCTTC. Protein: CASSEGPGNYGYTF.

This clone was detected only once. The chain's CDR3 is CATSRKGADNEQFF. The CDR3 region has the DNA TGTGCCACCAGCCGAAAAGGGGCGGACAATGAGCAGTTCTTC. The V and J genes are TRBV15 and TRBJ2-1, with D possibly matching TRBD1 (5 bases). Trimming cost V 5 bases and J 5 bases, with 13 bases left between them. Germline CDR1 and CDR2: LNHNV and YYDKDF (reference sequence). The CDR3 sequence is 14 residues long.

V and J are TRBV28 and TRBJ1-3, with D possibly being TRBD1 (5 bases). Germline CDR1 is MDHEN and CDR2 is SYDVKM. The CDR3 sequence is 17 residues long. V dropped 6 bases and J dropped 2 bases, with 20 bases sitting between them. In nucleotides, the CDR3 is TGTGCCAGCAGCCTGGGGGGAGTCCGGCGAACTGGAAACACCATATATTTT. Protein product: CASSLGGVRRTGNTIYF.

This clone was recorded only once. The CDR3 DNA reads TGTGCCAGCAGCCAAGTGGGGGTCTACAATGAGCAGTTCTTC. Its protein product is CASSQVGVYNEQFF. V is TRBV14 and J is TRBJ2-1; tentatively, D is TRBD1 or TRBD2 (5 bases each). V was cut by 1 base and J by 3 bases, with 7 bases left in between. CDR1 and CDR2 (germline): SGHDN, FVKESK. This CDR3 spans 14 amino acids.

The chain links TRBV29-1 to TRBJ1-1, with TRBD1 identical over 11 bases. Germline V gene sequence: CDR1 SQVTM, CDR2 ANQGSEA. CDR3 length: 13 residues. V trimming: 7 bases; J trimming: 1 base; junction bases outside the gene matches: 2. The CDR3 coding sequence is TGCAGCGGTGGACAGGGGGCGAACACTGAAGCTTTCTTT. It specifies CSGGQGANTEAFF.